This T cell receptor beta chain was identified in a study of OX40 agonist ivuxolimab in advanced cancers. The study, taken as a whole, reports: Relative to CD4+, CD8+ T cells held more expanded clones on average.

TCRdb's copy holds only in-frame clones and misses some; the assay was immunoSEQ multiplex PCR. The repertoire holds tens of thousands of clones, 70% to 90% seen once, with 45% to 55% in the top ten. For this clone: Its antigen is not known.

The V gene end was trimmed by 2 bases and the J gene end by 7 bases; junction bases not matched to a gene: 8. This CDR3 comprises 16 residues. The V gene's germline CDR1 is MDHEN and CDR2 SYDVKM. The receptor was isolated from an adult with an advanced solid tumor such as melanoma, head and neck, liver or kidney cancer. The rearrangement joins TRBV28 to TRBJ1-5; 10 bases agree with TRBD1. The sample here was CD4+ or CD8+ T cells sorted from blood, taken in a trial of the OX40 agonist ivuxolimab. The CDR3 DNA reads as TGTGCCAGCAGTTTAATGGGGGACAGGGGTGGCCAGCCCCAGCATTTT. Protein product: CASSLMGDRGGQPQHF.